This paragraph covers one TCR beta chain sequence. Its matching antigen is unknown. These data originate in a study of cytomegalovirus exposure and HLA in healthy donors. Whole-study results and caveats: 87-base-pair reads could not separate some V segments, including TRBV6-2 and TRBV6-3. When analyzed later, a missense DCLRE1C variant was found to be linked to TCR beta V- and J-gene trimming. Later, an analysis showed that TCR beta chains associated with HLA were more clonally expanded than others that were equally common. The classifier, whose performance was assessed in both the original and validation cohorts, reportedly diagnosed cytomegalovirus status with high specificity and sensitivity.

CDR3 size: 15 residues. The germline CDR1 and CDR2 sequences are MGHRA and YSYEKL. V trimming: 3 bases; J trimming: 9 bases; junction bases outside the gene matches: 7. PCR used 60 Vbeta primers and 13 Jbeta primers. Data came from immunoSEQ multiplex PCR; TCRdb stores just in-frame clones and leaves some out. This repertoire shows about 130,000 clones, around 77% found once; its top ten account for approximately 1.2%. Sequencing was done on a sample of PBMCs. This chain links TRBV4-1 with TRBJ1-6, with 8 bases aligning to TRBD1. This receptor was identified in a man aged 50 or older in good health and CMV-seronegative. CDR3: CASSQGTGIGSPLHF. The CDR3 DNA follows: TGCGCCAGCAGCCAGGGGACAGGTATAGGTTCACCCCTCCACTTT.